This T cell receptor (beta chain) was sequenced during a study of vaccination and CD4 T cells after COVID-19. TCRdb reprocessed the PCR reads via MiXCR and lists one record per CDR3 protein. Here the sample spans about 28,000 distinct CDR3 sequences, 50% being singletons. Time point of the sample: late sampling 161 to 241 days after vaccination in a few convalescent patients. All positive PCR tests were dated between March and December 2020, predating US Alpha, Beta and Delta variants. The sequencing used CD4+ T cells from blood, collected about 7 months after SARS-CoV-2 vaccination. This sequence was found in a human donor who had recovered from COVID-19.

As DNA, the CDR3 is TGCAGTGGGGACGACGTAGGAGATACGCAGTATTTT. It translates to CSGDDVGDTQYF. The chain combines TRBV20-1 with TRBJ2-3; D may match TRBD1 or TRBD2 (5 bases each). This CDR3 comprises 12 residues. Per germline, CDR1 DFQATT and CDR2 SNEGSKA (reference sequence). V was clipped by 7 bases and J by 5 bases, with 13 bases between them.